This TCR beta chain was recovered during a study of tumor-infiltrating lymphocytes in oesophageal squamous cell carcinoma. V was shortened by 2 bases and J by 8 bases, with 9 bases between the two germline ends. CDR1 and CDR2 from the germline V gene are ENHRY and SYGVKD. This CDR3 region has 12 residues. At least ten counts were recorded for this clonotype. TCRdb re-called the PCR reads with MiXCR, one entry per CDR3 protein. The table records tens of thousands of distinct CDR3 sequences, under 35% of them present only once. Sequencing was carried out using esophageal tumor tissue. The chain has TRBV10-3 and TRBJ1-2, with D unclear. The clonotype originates from a female donor with esophageal squamous cell carcinoma. CDR3 residues: CAISEGRRGYTF. CDR3 DNA: TGTGCCATCAGTGAGGGTCGGAGGGGCTACACCTTC.